This T cell receptor (beta chain) appears in the sequencing data of a study of response to subunit inactivated influenza vaccine. General study findings and limits: The study's authors posited that every seasonal influenza vaccination enlists few new T cells.

V was shortened by 3 bases and J by 2 bases, with 11 bases between the two germline ends. Germline assignment: CDR1 DFQATT and CDR2 SNEGSKA (reference sequence). The CDR3 spans 15 residues. TCRdb used MiXCR to reprocess the RT-PCR reads, holding one entry per CDR3 protein. The table shows more than 450,000 distinct CDR3 sequences, with 7.5% to 8.5% occurring only once. To note about this clonotype: Its target is unknown.

This chain connects TRBV20-1 to TRBJ2-6, with D maybe TRBD2 (7 bases). The sequenced sample was PBMCs from blood, obtained less than 30 months after vaccination. The origin of this receptor is a man between 50 and 75 years old who received an inactivated influenza vaccine. The CDR3 loop reads CSASAGGPGANVLTF. The DNA for the CDR3 is TGCAGTGCTAGCGCCGGGGGGCCTGGGGCCAACGTCCTGACTTTC.